This TCR beta chain derives from a study of CD8 T cells in ankylosing spondylitis. The V end was cut by 4 bases, the J end by 2 bases, with 12 bases between. Germline CDR1 reads SQVTM; CDR2 reads ANQGSEA. The length of the CDR3 is 13 residues. Quantitative 5'-RACE with molecular barcodes generated TCR beta libraries. From the 5' RACE reads, TCRdb called clonotypes with MiXCR, one entry per CDR3 protein. The table includes about 400,000 distinct CDR3 sequences, roughly 22% detected once. This clonotype was seen a handful of times. The antigen is unknown. Findings of the study overall: Characteristic, it appeared, of ankylosing spondylitis blood was a TCR beta motif of about eight highly homologous variants. Some of the motif variants had earlier been found in reactive arthritis patients' fluid and blood.

The chain combines TRBV29-1 with TRBJ2-7; D is ambiguous. Sequencing was performed on blood, either unsorted or a sorted T cell fraction (not recorded which). This receptor was taken from a male donor with ankylosing spondylitis or in good health (not recorded which). CDR3 sequence: CSVVSTEAYEQYF. CDR3 sequence (DNA): TGCAGCGTTGTGTCCACTGAGGCCTACGAGCAGTACTTC.